This T cell receptor (beta chain) is drawn from a study of monozygotic twins with inflammatory bowel disease. From its re-call of the 5' RACE reads, TCRdb lists each CDR3 protein once, without DNA. This repertoire includes fewer than 450,000 distinct CDR3 sequences. This CDR3 is built from 13 residues. Germline-derived CDR1 and CDR2 are MRHNA and SNTAGT. The sequence was obtained from a human donor with ulcerative colitis or Crohn's disease, or a healthy co-twin of an affected twin (not recorded which). The V and J genes are TRBV6-4 and TRBJ2-7; TCRdb outputs TRBD2, but without DNA this stays unchecked. The source material was blood. The CDR3 is CASSPGPSYEQYF.